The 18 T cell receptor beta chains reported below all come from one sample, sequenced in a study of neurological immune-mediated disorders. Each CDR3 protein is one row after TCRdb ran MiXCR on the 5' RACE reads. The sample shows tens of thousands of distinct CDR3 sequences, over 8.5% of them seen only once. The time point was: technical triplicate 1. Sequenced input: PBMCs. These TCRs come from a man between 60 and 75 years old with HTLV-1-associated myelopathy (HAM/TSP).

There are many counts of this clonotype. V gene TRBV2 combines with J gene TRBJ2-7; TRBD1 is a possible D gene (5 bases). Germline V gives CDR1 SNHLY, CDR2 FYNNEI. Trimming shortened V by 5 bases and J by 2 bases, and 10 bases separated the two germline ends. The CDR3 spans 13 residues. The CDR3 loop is CASSPGQTYEQYF. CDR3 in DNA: TGTGCCAGCAGTCCAGGACAAACCTACGAGCAGTACTTC.

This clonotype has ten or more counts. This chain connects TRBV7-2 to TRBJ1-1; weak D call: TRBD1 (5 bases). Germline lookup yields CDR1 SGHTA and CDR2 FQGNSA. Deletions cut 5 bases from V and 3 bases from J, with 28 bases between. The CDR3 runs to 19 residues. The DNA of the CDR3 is TGTGCCAGCAGCCTTACCCTTCGGGGCCCCGCAAATATAGACACTGAAGCTTTCTTT. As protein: CASSLTLRGPANIDTEAFF.

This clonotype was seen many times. The CDR3 region has the DNA TGCAGCGCCCACTGGACAGTAGCCAAAAACATTCAGTACTTC. The encoded protein is CSAHWTVAKNIQYF. The chain is built from TRBV29-1 and TRBJ2-4, with D tentatively TRBD1 (6 bases). CDR1 is SQVTM, CDR2 ANQGSEA, per germline. Trimming left V 7 bases short and J 0 bases short, with 13 bases between. The CDR3 sequence is 14 residues long.

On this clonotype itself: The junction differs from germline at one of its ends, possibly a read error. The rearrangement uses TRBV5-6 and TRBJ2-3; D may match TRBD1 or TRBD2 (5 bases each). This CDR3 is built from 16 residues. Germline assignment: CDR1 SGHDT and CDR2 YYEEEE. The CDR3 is CDSGRLARGDTDTQYF. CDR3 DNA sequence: TGTGACAGCGGCCGTTTGGCGAGAGGGGACACAGATACGCAGTATTTT.

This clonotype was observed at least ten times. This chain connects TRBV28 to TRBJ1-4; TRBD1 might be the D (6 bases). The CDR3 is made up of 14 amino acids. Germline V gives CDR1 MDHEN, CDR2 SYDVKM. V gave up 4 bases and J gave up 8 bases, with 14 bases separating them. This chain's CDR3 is CASSSAGQGEKLFF. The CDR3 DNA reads TGTGCCAGCAGTTCAGCGGGCCAGGGGGAAAAACTGTTTTTT.

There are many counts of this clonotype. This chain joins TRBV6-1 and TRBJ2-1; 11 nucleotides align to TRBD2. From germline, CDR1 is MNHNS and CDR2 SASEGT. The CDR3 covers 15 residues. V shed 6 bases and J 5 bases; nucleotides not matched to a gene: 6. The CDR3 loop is CASSELAGVHNEQFF. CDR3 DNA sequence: TGTGCCAGCAGCGAACTAGCGGGAGTCCACAATGAGCAGTTCTTC.

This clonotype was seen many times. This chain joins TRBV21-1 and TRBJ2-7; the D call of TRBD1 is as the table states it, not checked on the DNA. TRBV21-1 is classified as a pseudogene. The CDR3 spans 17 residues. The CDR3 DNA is TGTGCCAGCAGCAAAGTGAGGACAGGGAGATTTTCCTACGAGCAGTACTTC. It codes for CASSKVRTGRFSYEQYF.

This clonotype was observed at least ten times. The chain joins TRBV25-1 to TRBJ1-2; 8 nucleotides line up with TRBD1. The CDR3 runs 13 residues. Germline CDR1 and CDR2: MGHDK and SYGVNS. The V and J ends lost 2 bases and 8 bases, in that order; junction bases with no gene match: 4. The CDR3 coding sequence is TGTGCCAGCAGTGAACAGACAGGGGTAGGCTACACCTTC. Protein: CASSEQTGVGYTF.

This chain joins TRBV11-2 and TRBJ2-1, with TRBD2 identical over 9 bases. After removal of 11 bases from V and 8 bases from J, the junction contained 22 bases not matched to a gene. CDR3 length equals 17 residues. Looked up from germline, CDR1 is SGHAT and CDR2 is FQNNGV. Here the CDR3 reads CAAAMGPRLAGEDEQFF. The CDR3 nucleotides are TGTGCCGCAGCGATGGGACCGCGATTAGCGGGAGAGGATGAGCAGTTCTTC. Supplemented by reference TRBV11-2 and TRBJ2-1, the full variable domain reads EAGVAQSPRYKIIEKRQSVAFWCNPISGHATLYWYQQILGQGPKLLIQFQNNGVVDDSQLPKDRFSAERLKGVDSTLKIQPAKLEDSAVYLCAAAMGPRLAGEDEQFFGPGTRLTVL.

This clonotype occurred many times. As DNA, the CDR3 is TGCGCCAGCAGCTTGGTGGGGGGGCAGGGCAATGAGCAGTTCTTC. Translated: CASSLVGGQGNEQFF. The rearrangement links TRBV5-1 to TRBJ2-1; tentatively, D is TRBD2 (7 bases). The CDR3 totals 15 residues. CDR1 and CDR2 (germline): SGHRS, YFSETQ. Trimming shortened V by 0 bases and J by 6 bases, and 13 bases separated the two germline ends. The entire variable domain, with the rest obtained from reference TRBV5-1 and TRBJ2-1, is as follows: KAGVTQTPRYLIKTRGQQVTLSCSPISGHRSVSWYQQTPGQGLQFLFEYFSETQRNKGNFPGRFSGRQFSNSRSEMNVSTLELGDSALYLCASSLVGGQGNEQFFGPGTRLTVL.

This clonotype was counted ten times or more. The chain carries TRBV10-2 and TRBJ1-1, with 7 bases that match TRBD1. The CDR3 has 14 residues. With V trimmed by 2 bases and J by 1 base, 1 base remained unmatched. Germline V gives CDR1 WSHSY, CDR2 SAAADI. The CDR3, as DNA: TGCGCCAGCAGTGAGGGGACAGCGAACACTGAAGCTTTCTTT. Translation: CASSEGTANTEAFF.

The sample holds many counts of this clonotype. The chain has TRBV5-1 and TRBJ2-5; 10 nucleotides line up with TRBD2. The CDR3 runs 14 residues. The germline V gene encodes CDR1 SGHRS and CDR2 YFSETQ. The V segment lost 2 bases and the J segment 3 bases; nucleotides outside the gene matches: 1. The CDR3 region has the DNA TGCGCCAGCAGCTTCGGACTAGCGGAAGAGACCCAGTACTTC. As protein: CASSFGLAEETQYF.

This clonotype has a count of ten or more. This CDR3 reads CSVEDLPGSRARVKAQYF. In DNA form, the CDR3 reads TGCAGCGTTGAAGACCTCCCAGGAAGCAGGGCGCGGGTTAAGGCGCAGTACTTC. V usage is TRBV29-1 and J usage is TRBJ2-5; D is tentatively TRBD1 or TRBD2 (5 bases each). The germline V gene has CDR1 SQVTM and CDR2 ANQGSEA. This CDR3 spans 18 amino acids. Trimming cost V 0 bases and J 11 bases, with 31 bases left between them.

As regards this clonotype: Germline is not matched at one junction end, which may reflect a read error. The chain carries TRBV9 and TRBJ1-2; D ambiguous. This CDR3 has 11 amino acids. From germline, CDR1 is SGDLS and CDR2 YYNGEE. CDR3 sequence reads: CSSSSRVDYTF. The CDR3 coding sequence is TGTTCCAGCAGCTCCCGGGTAGACTACACCTTC.

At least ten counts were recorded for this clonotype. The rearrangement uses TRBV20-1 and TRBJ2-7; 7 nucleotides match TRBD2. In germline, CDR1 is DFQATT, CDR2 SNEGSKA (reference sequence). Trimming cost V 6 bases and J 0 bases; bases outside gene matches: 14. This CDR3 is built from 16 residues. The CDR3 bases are TGCAGTGCCATACTAGCGCCTGACACGAACTCCTACGAGCAGTACTTC. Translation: CSAILAPDTNSYEQYF.

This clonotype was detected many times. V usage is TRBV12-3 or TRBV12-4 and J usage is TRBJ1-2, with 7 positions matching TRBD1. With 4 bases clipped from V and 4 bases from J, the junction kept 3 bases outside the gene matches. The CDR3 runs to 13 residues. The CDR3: CASSYDRAYGYTF. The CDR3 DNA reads TGTGCCAGCAGTTACGACAGGGCCTATGGCTACACCTTC.

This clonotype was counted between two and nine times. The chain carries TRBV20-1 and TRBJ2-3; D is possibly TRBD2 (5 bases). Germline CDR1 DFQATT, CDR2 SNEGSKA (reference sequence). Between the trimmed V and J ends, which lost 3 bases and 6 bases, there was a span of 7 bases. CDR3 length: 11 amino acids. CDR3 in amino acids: CSASRRDTQYF. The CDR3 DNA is TGCAGTGCTAGTAGGAGGGATACGCAGTATTTT.

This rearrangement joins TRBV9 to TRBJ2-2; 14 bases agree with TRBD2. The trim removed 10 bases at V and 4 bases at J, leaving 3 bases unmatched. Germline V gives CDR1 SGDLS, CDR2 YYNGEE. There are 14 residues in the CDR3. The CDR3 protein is CASGLAGVTGELFF. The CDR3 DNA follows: TGTGCCTCGGGACTAGCGGGAGTCACCGGGGAGCTGTTTTTT.